This entry features one T cell receptor (beta chain) sequence. This entry comes from a study of blood T cell repertoires in COVID-19. Study context: Both acute and convalescent COVID-19 samples were obtained from the United States, Italy and Spain. In each case, the material was cDNA or gDNA derived from T cells, B-cell-depleted T cells, or PBMCs.

Per the original data handling: Amplification with reference gene primers provided the estimates of nucleated cell counts. The table came from immunoSEQ multiplex PCR; TCRdb's copy has only in-frame clones and leaves some out. That table supplies the V and J calls and clone size; D and trimming were determined from the DNA. This table has some 75,000 clones, 75% to 90% appearing once. Unmatched junction bases numbered 26, after V lost 7 bases and J lost 6 bases. The germline V gene has CDR1 SNHLY and CDR2 FYNNEI. This CDR3 is built from 19 residues. Seattle researchers signed up patients amid active infection and tracked them longitudinally.

The source is a man at least 80 years old with COVID-19, enrolled during active disease. The V gene is TRBV2, the J gene TRBJ1-2; 7 bases agree with TRBD1. The sample was peripheral blood. CDR3 DNA: TGTGCCAGCACCTTCGGGATCGAGGGGGCGAGACCTAATAATGATGGCTACACCTTC. Translation: CASTFGIEGARPNNDGYTF.